The next 23 T cell receptor beta chains were all read from a single sample in a study of CD4+ T cells in melanoma. Repertoires were generated with immunoSEQ multiplex PCR, while TCRdb's copy carries only in-frame clones and drops some. In the table there are approximately 12,000 clones, 65% to 75% of which are singletons. Specimen: cells from a culture (not recorded whether cultured in vitro). These receptors originate from a human donor with melanoma.

CDR3 sequence: CASSLATLTYNEQFF. CDR3 nucleotides: TGTGCCAGCAGCTTAGCGACTCTAACCTACAATGAGCAGTTCTTC. The chain employs TRBV11-2 and TRBJ2-1; no clear D gene. The CDR3 has 15 residues. CDR1 SGHAT and CDR2 FQNNGV come from the germline V gene. V lost 1 base and J 2 bases, leaving 9 bases between the germline ends.

The chain combines TRBV29-1 with TRBJ2-3; TRBD1 matches 7 bases. The germline gives CDR1 SQVTM, CDR2 ANQGSEA. After removal of 4 bases from V and 4 bases from J, the junction contained 8 bases not matched to a gene. The CDR3 contains 14 residues. The CDR3 protein is CSVVAGGRADTQYF. The CDR3 region has the DNA TGCAGCGTTGTGGCAGGGGGAAGGGCAGATACGCAGTATTTT.

The CDR3 DNA is TGTGCCAGCACCCTGGACAGGGGGGGGTACGAGCAGTACTTC. Translating it yields CASTLDRGGYEQYF. The chain carries TRBV6-1 and TRBJ2-7; TRBD1 matches 10 bases. The J segment lost 4 bases and the V segment lost 7 bases, leaving 7 bases of the junction unmatched. This CDR3 has 14 amino acids. Germline loops: CDR1 MNHNS, CDR2 SASEGT.

This chain joins TRBV9 and TRBJ2-3, with 8 bases fitting TRBD2. CDR1 is SGDLS, CDR2 YYNGEE, per germline. V lost 0 bases to trimming and J lost 5 bases; unmatched junction nucleotides: 11. The CDR3 contains 17 residues. The CDR3 DNA follows: TGTGCCAGCAGCGTAGATGGGGCGGGGGGCCCGCAAGATACGCAGTATTTT. It translates to CASSVDGAGGPQDTQYF.

The genes are TRBV11-2 and TRBJ2-6; D gene ambiguous. This CDR3 has 17 amino acids. Trimming removed 4 bases from V and 5 bases from J, with 18 bases in between. Germline CDR1 and CDR2: SGHAT and FQNNGV. The CDR3 region is CASSSYYPQSRANVLTF. CDR3 coding DNA: TGTGCCAGCAGCTCATATTACCCACAAAGTCGGGCCAACGTCCTGACTTTC.

This rearrangement joins TRBV4-2 to TRBJ1-4; D is unresolved. Germline V lookup: CDR1 LGHNA, CDR2 YNFKEQ. CDR3 size: 19 residues. With 0 bases removed from V and 0 bases from J, the gap between germline ends came to 17 bases. The CDR3 nucleotides are TGTGCCAGCAGCCAAGATATCTCGTCAGGTTCTGCAACTAATGAAAAACTGTTTTTT. Translated: CASSQDISSGSATNEKLFF.

The CDR3 is CASSLKPQTTGSGGELFF. The DNA for the CDR3 is TGTGCCAGCAGCTTAAAGCCTCAAACAACGGGGTCGGGCGGGGAGCTGTTTTTT. The rearrangement links TRBV7-3 to TRBJ2-2, with D tentatively TRBD2 (5 bases). V lost 1 base and J 7 bases, leaving 22 bases between the germline ends. From germline, CDR1 is SGHTA and CDR2 FQGTGA. The CDR3 has 18 residues.

The chain couples TRBV5-1 to TRBJ1-1, with TRBD1 matching 7 bases. Trimming cost V 0 bases and J 5 bases; bases outside gene matches: 4. In germline, CDR1 is SGHRS, CDR2 YFSETQ. The CDR3 is made up of 14 amino acids. Here the CDR3 DNA reads TGCGCCAGCAGCTTGGAGGGGGCGAGGACTGAAGCTTTCTTT. It specifies CASSLEGARTEAFF.

This clone appeared a single time. The V gene is TRBV6-5, the J gene TRBJ2-7; 15 bases align to TRBD2. CDR3 length: 15 residues. Unmatched junction bases numbered 6, after V lost 10 bases and J lost 2 bases. Germline lookup yields CDR1 MNHEY and CDR2 SVGAGI. The CDR3, as DNA: TGTGCCACCAAGAGGACTAGCGGGGGGGCCTACGAGCAGTACTTC. Protein: CATKRTSGGAYEQYF.

This chain connects TRBV29-1 to TRBJ2-5, with a possible D match to TRBD2 (5 bases). The V and J ends lost 6 bases and 2 bases respectively, with 10 bases between them. CDR1 is SQVTM and CDR2 is ANQGSEA in the germline V gene. There are 12 residues in the CDR3. The CDR3, as DNA: TGCAGCGTGTTGAGCGGACAAGAGACCCAGTACTTC. As protein: CSVLSGQETQYF.

The rearrangement links TRBV9 to TRBJ1-2; no clear D gene. V was pared by 2 bases and J by 4 bases, with 15 bases between. This CDR3 region has 15 residues. Germline CDR1 and CDR2: SGDLS and YYNGEE. The CDR3 DNA reads as TGTGCCAGCAGCGTGACCAGCACTCCAATCTATGGCTACACCTTC. Translation gives CASSVTSTPIYGYTF.

This clone has just one count. This chain joins TRBV29-1 and TRBJ2-7; D might be TRBD1 (6 bases). V lost 7 bases and J 3 bases, leaving 13 bases between the germline ends. This CDR3 is 12 amino acids long. Germline V lookup: CDR1 SQVTM, CDR2 ANQGSEA. The CDR3 DNA reads TGCAGCGCAACAGGGTATGGCTACGAGCAGTACTTC. Its translation: CSATGYGYEQYF.

The chain joins TRBV6-1 to TRBJ1-2, with 10 nucleotides matching TRBD1. J lost 7 bases, V lost 8 bases, and 7 bases had no gene match. The germline V gene has CDR1 MNHNS and CDR2 SASEGT. The CDR3 is 13 amino acids. CDR3 region: CASGDRGRFGYTF. Written as DNA, the CDR3 is TGTGCCAGCGGAGACAGGGGGCGCTTTGGCTACACCTTC.

The rearrangement uses TRBV7-2 and TRBJ2-2; 9 bases map to TRBD1. This CDR3 comprises 14 residues. CDR1 and CDR2 (germline): SGHTA, FQGNSA. V dropped 1 base and J dropped 6; count of bases not matched to a gene: 0. The CDR3 here is CASSLDRGPGELFF. In DNA, the CDR3 is TGTGCCAGCAGCTTAGACAGGGGGCCCGGGGAGCTGTTTTTT.

The CDR3 DNA reads TGCGCCAGCAGCTTGGCCGGGCAGCCCTACGAGCAGTACTTC. Protein: CASSLAGQPYEQYF. The chain links TRBV5-1 to TRBJ2-7; no clear D. Germline assignment: CDR1 SGHRS and CDR2 YFSETQ. Trimming removed 0 bases from V and 2 bases from J, with 9 bases in between. The CDR3 loop spans 14 amino acids.

CDR3 amino acids: CAISEGHGEGEKLFF. CDR3 in DNA: TGTGCCATCAGTGAAGGGCATGGCGAAGGGGAAAAACTGTTTTTT. The chain recombines TRBV10-3 with TRBJ1-4; D gene unclear. The V end was cut by 3 bases, the J end by 8 bases, with 16 bases between. CDR1 and CDR2 (germline): ENHRY, SYGVKD. The CDR3 runs to 15 residues.

This clone was seen only a few times. The V and J genes are TRBV6-5 and TRBJ2-3, with D uncertain. The CDR3 runs 15 residues. In germline, CDR1 is MNHEY, CDR2 SVGAGI. Trimming left V 0 bases short and J 3 bases short, with 10 bases between. CDR3 coding DNA: TGTGCCAGCAGTTACTCGTACACGGTGACAGATACGCAGTATTTT. Translating it yields CASSYSYTVTDTQYF.

The sample holds a few counts of this clone. The V gene is TRBV4-1, the J gene TRBJ2-7, with 7 bases fitting TRBD1. The V segment lost 4 bases and the J segment 4 bases; nucleotides outside the gene matches: 4. Germline CDR1 and CDR2: MGHRA and YSYEKL. This CDR3 contains 13 residues. The CDR3 reads CASSRDRPYEQYF. Here the CDR3 DNA reads TGCGCCAGCAGCCGGGACAGACCATACGAGCAGTACTTC.

The rearrangement links TRBV12-5 to TRBJ1-4, with D hard to call. V was trimmed by 2 bases and J by 12 bases, leaving 16 bases between them. Germline assignment: CDR1 LGHNT and CDR2 FRNRAP. CDR3 size: 14 residues. The CDR3 loop reads CASGLPHGSTELFF. In DNA, the CDR3 is TGTGCTAGTGGTTTGCCTCACGGATCAACGGAACTGTTTTTT.

The CDR3 here is CASVAFRMAPLHF. CDR3 DNA: TGCGCCAGCGTCGCCTTTCGCATGGCACCCCTCCACTTT. V and J are TRBV10-2 and TRBJ1-6, with D uncertain. The CDR3 runs to 13 residues. In germline, CDR1 is WSHSY, CDR2 SAAADI. V was pared by 8 bases and J by 11 bases, with 16 bases between.

V is TRBV6-1 and J is TRBJ2-1; TRBD2 is a possible D gene (5 bases). This CDR3 comprises 15 residues. CDR1 and CDR2 from the germline V gene are MNHNS and SASEGT. With 7 bases removed from V and 4 bases from J, the gap between germline ends came to 17 bases. Here the CDR3 DNA reads TGTGCCAGCAAGCCACCTTTCGGGGTTTACAATGAGCAGTTCTTC. As protein: CASKPPFGVYNEQFF.

The chain is built from TRBV7-9 and TRBJ1-3; no clear D. CDR1 and CDR2 (germline): SEHNR, FQNEAQ (reference sequence). Trimming left V 1 base short and J 0 bases short, with 10 bases between. The CDR3 is 16 amino acids. CDR3 DNA sequence: TGTGCCAGCAGCTTAGGCTCTGGAAGCTCTGGAAACACCATATATTTT. Encoded protein: CASSLGSGSSGNTIYF.

This clone is a singleton in its sample. The chain combines TRBV7-2 with TRBJ1-1; D may be TRBD1 (5 bases). The CDR3 runs 14 residues. Germline assignment: CDR1 SGHTA and CDR2 FQGNSA. V lost 1 base and J lost 4, with 10 bases in between. CDR3 residues: CASSLGGSGTEAFF. DNA of the CDR3: TGTGCCAGCAGCTTAGGGGGGTCGGGCACTGAAGCTTTCTTT.